The T cell receptor beta chain under discussion was sequenced for a study of T cells in Graves' hyperthyroidism and ophthalmopathy (dated by TCRdb to 2018 to 2020). Study-wide context: To identify distinguishing TCR V-J signatures, a discovery cohort of around 100 patients was used, comprising 40 to 45 with Graves' ophthalmopathy and some 57 with stable Graves' hyperthyroidism. The roughly 91 discovery patients were randomly split 7:3 into training and test sets. The paper describes TCR Vbeta CDR3 sequencing of about 140 peripheral blood samples, made up of about 40 ophthalmopathy patients, more than 70 hyperthyroidism patients and around 17 progressor patients. Whether ophthalmopathy could be predicted prospectively was tested in an independent validation cohort made up of fewer than 20 hyperthyroidism patients plus 17 patients who later progressed to ophthalmopathy. Once sampling was done, hyperthyroidism patients were given methimazole at a starting dose of 30 mg daily, whereas ophthalmopathy patients were given high-dose intravenous methylprednisolone. In addition, the study compared T-cell repertoires in thyroid tissue and in blood from a handful of Graves' hyperthyroidism patients.

Study-wide findings and limitations: Most expanded thyroid clonotypes (frequency above 0.001) were also detected in blood, suggesting blood repertoires may reflect thyroid immune responses. A 13 V-J signature model separated ophthalmopathy from stable hyperthyroidism, with 87.88% sensitivity and 81.08% specificity in cross-validation and 80%/75% in testing. During validation, the model predicted progression to ophthalmopathy a median of approximately 6.5 months ahead of onset, with around 71% sensitivity and 72.22% specificity. No statistical method was used to set the sample size in advance, and investigators knew the group allocation.

The study excluded patients with uncontrolled infections, other autoimmune diseases, pregnancy or lactation. Diagnoses were established on the basis of clinical symptoms, serum thyroxine and TRAb, thyroid ultrasound, and orbital computed tomography. Trizol reagent was used to extract total RNA, and RNA quality was then checked on an Agilent 2100 Bioanalyzer. Amplification of TCR beta CDR3 regions was carried out from RNA transcripts. The first round of RT-PCR for the TCR CDR3 was performed with the HTBI primer set and the Qiagen OneStep RT-PCR kit. Libraries were constructed in a second round of multiplex PCR, after which size selection and purification were performed. Paired-end sequencing of the libraries was performed with 100 bp reads on an Illumina HiSeq2000. Processing in the source paper ran as follows. SOAPnuke was used to process the raw data, removing reads that contained adapters or uncalled bases, had a mean Phred below 15, or lacked an exact match to the constant primer or identifier. COPE v1.2.5 was used to merge the high-quality paired reads, and each unique nucleotide sequence was defined as a clonotype. MiTCR v1.1 was used to align clonotypes to the IMGT TRBV, TRBD and TRBJ reference segments. Analysis was restricted to V-J combinations with a frequency above 0.0001, which covered 98% to 99.2% of repertoires. The TCS score was defined as F50 (clonal expansion) divided by E x V (chaos), with BLOSUM62-based TCRdist calculated between CDR3 peptides within each V-J. Welch's t-statistics and random forest reduced approximately 520 V-J features to fewer than 15, which were used in a naive Bayes classifier (R e1071). Thyroid-blood repertoire similarity was quantified with the Morisita-Horn index. TCRdb passed the public sequencing reads through fastp at Q25 and MiXCR, retaining productive beta sequences. CDR3 protein duplicates are merged, each entry listing the most common genes and DNA. The V and J calls follow TCRdb's processing rather than the paper's. The sample table records approximately 700,000 distinct CDR3 sequences; less than 45% of these occur just once. About 7% of the sample is in the top ten clones.

Counted from cysteine to phenylalanine, this CDR3 has 15 amino acids. Only CDR3 DNA is held: 45 bases, read in frame from base 1. Per the germline V gene, SGHAT is the CDR1 and FQNNGV is the CDR2. In the case of this clonotype: Its cognate antigen has yet to be identified. A much more abundant neighbour one base away suggests this may be a read error.

The chain joins TRBV11-2 to TRBJ1-4; the D gene identity is not certain. The sample taken for sequencing was peripheral blood or thyroid tissue (not recorded which). The clonotype comes from an adult man with Graves' disease, either hyperthyroidism or ophthalmopathy (not recorded which). CDR3 protein: CATSDTRALNEKLFF. The DNA sequence is given as TGTGCCACCAGCGACACTCGGGCGTTGAATGAAAAACTGTTTTTT.